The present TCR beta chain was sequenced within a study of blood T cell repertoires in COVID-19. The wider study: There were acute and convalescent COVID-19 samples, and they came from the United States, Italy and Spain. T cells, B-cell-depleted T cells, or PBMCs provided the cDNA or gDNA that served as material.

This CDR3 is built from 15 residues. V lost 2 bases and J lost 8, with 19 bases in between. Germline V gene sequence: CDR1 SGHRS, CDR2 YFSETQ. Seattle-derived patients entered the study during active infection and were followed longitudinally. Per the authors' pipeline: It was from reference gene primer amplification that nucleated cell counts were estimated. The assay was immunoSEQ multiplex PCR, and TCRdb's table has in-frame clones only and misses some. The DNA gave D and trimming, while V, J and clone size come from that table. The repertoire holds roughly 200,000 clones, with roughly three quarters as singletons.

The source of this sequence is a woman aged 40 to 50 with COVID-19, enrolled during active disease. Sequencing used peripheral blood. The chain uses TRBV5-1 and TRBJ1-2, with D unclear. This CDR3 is CASSFLTEESGGYTF. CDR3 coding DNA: TGCGCCAGCAGCTTCTTGACGGAAGAATCGGGAGGCTACACCTTC.